Presented here are 30 T cell receptor beta chains from one specimen sequenced in a study of blood T cell repertoires in COVID-19. The data were produced by immunoSEQ multiplex PCR, yet TCRdb's version contains in-frame clones alone and is incomplete. The sample includes 150,000 or so clones, approximately 88% of them seen just once. The material sequenced was PBMCs or T cells enriched from blood (not recorded which). These receptors came from an older woman who had recovered from COVID-19.

This sequence joins TRBV5-8 and TRBJ2-7, with 8 bases matching TRBD2. Germline V lookup: CDR1 SGHTS, CDR2 YDEGEE. The junction had 4 bases not matched to a gene; V was cut back by 1 base and J by 7 bases. The CDR3 is 13 residues long. CDR3 DNA sequence: TGTGCCAGCAGCTTGATCTCGGGGGGGGAGCAGTACTTC. Translating it yields CASSLISGGEQYF. The complete variable domain, with remaining parts taken from reference TRBV5-8 and TRBJ2-7, reads EAGVTQSPTHLIKTRGQQATLRCSPISGHTSVYWYQQALGLGLQFLLWYDEGEERNRGNFPPRFSGRQFPNYSSELNVNALELEDSALYLCASSLISGGEQYFGPGTRLTVT.

The CDR3 nucleotides are TGTGCCAGCAGGCTAACCGGGACAGGGGGCAGGCAGCCCCAGCATTTT. It encodes CASRLTGTGGRQPQHF. V is TRBV27 and J is TRBJ1-5; 12 nucleotides line up with TRBD1. Germline lookup yields CDR1 MNHEY and CDR2 SMNVEV (reference sequence). The V and J ends lost 6 bases and 7 bases, in that order; junction bases with no gene match: 10. This CDR3 contains 16 residues.

Comment on this clone: Additional DNA sequences in this sample encode the identical CDR3. J is TRBJ1-1 and V is TRBV5-1; 8 bases fit TRBD1. There are 13 residues in the CDR3. CDR1 SGHRS and CDR2 YFSETQ come from the germline V gene. Losses at the gene ends were 2 bases for V and 4 bases for J; bases not matched to a gene: 1. The CDR3 here is CASSFQGATEAFF. CDR3 in DNA: TGCGCCAGCAGCTTCCAGGGGGCCACTGAAGCTTTCTTT.

CDR3: CASSQMGLGGYTF. In DNA form, the CDR3 reads TGCGCCAGCAGCCAAATGGGTTTGGGCGGCTACACCTTC. The chain uses TRBV4-1 and TRBJ1-2; D not certain. The germline CDR1 and CDR2 sequences are MGHRA and YSYEKL. This CDR3 is built from 13 residues. V was cut by 2 bases and J by 8 bases, with 12 bases left in between.

This sequence joins TRBV19 and TRBJ1-5, with D perhaps TRBD1 (5 bases). CDR3 length: 19 residues. Germline V CDR1 and CDR2: LNHDA, SQIVND (reference sequence). Trimming removed 1 base from V and 1 base from J, with 20 bases in between. The CDR3 here is CASSIVASAVGGSNQPQHF. CDR3 DNA sequence: TGTGCCAGTAGTATAGTAGCTTCGGCAGTTGGGGGGAGCAATCAGCCCCAGCATTTT.

In this sample, this clone turned up once. The genes are TRBV28 and TRBJ2-1; 9 nucleotides line up with TRBD2. The CDR3 spans 17 residues. The V gene end was trimmed by 7 bases and the J gene end by 6 bases; junction bases not matched to a gene: 16. Germline V gene data show CDR1 as MDHEN and CDR2 as SYDVKM. CDR3: CASIPGGSGSPPNEQFF. The CDR3, as DNA: TGTGCCAGCATCCCGGGGGGTAGCGGGAGCCCCCCCAATGAGCAGTTCTTC.

The sample holds a few counts of this clone. The chain uses TRBV3-1 (or the pseudogene TRBV3-2) and TRBJ1-1; 9 bases are shared with TRBD1. V dropped 3 bases and J dropped 11; count of bases not matched to a gene: 10. Per germline, CDR1 LGHDT and CDR2 YNNKEL (reference sequence). The length of the CDR3 is 14 residues. The CDR3 sequence is CASSHTGGAGFAFF. CDR3 in DNA: TGTGCCAGCAGCCATACAGGGGGCGCGGGTTTTGCTTTCTTT.

This chain uses TRBV28 with TRBJ1-2; 10 nucleotides match TRBD1. The CDR3 extends over 15 amino acids. V shed 5 bases, J shed 1 base, and the junction held 4 bases outside the gene matches. Germline CDR1 is MDHEN and CDR2 is SYDVKM. This CDR3 is CASSDGQGVNYGYTF. DNA for the CDR3: TGTGCCAGCAGTGACGGACAGGGGGTTAACTATGGCTACACCTTC.

The V gene is TRBV28, the J gene TRBJ1-2; TRBD1 aligns across 7 bases. The CDR3 contains 13 residues. V lost 10 bases and J lost 0; bases outside the gene matches: 5. Germline loops: CDR1 MDHEN, CDR2 SYDVKM. The CDR3 loop is CATRDSTNYGYTF. CDR3 sequence (DNA): TGTGCCACCAGGGACAGCACTAACTATGGCTACACCTTC.

The V and J genes are TRBV7-2 and TRBJ2-1, with a possible D match to TRBD2 (5 bases). The CDR3 has 12 residues. V was pared by 5 bases and J by 15 bases, with 17 bases between. Germline V gene sequence: CDR1 SGHTA, CDR2 FQGNSA. CDR3 residues: CASSPRTEVVFF. The CDR3 DNA is TGTGCCAGCAGCCCCCGGACTGAGGTGGTGTTCTTC.

The V call is TRBV7-3, the J call TRBJ2-2; 8 bases match TRBD1. The germline V gene has CDR1 SGHTA and CDR2 FQGTGA. CDR3 length: 16 residues. Trimming at V came to 2 bases and at J to 5 bases, leaving 7 bases not matched to a gene. The CDR3 bases are TGTGCCAGCAGCTTACAGGGGGCGCTTGGGACCGGGGAGCTGTTTTTT. Encoded protein: CASSLQGALGTGELFF.

The chain combines TRBV6-2 or TRBV6-3 with TRBJ1-1, with 9 positions matching TRBD1. V gave up 6 bases and J gave up 0 bases; unmatched junction bases: 5. CDR1 and CDR2 from the germline V gene are MNHEY and SVGEGT. This CDR3 contains 15 residues. CDR3 bases: TGTGCCAGCAGCCCCGGACAGGGGTTGAACACTGAAGCTTTCTTT. Amino acid sequence: CASSPGQGLNTEAFF.

V and J are TRBV19 and TRBJ2-7, with 10 bases identical to TRBD1. The length of the CDR3 is 15 residues. CDR1 and CDR2 from the germline V gene are LNHDA and SQIVND (reference sequence). With 5 bases clipped from V and 3 bases from J, the junction kept 7 bases outside the gene matches. CDR3 nucleotides: TGTGCCAGTAGTTCGGTGGGACAGGGGTACTACGAGCAGTACTTC. Its protein product is CASSSVGQGYYEQYF.

The genes are TRBV2 and TRBJ1-1; TRBD1 is a possible D gene (6 bases). The germline V and J ends were trimmed by 7 bases and 3 bases, with 12 bases remaining between them. The CDR3 runs to 13 residues. The germline V gene encodes CDR1 SNHLY and CDR2 FYNNEI. The CDR3 sequence: CASTGPGDTEAFF. In DNA form, the CDR3 reads TGTGCCAGCACGGGGCCAGGGGACACTGAAGCTTTCTTT.

This rearrangement joins TRBV11-3 to TRBJ2-1; possible D gene TRBD1, 6 bases. V lost 4 bases and J lost 1, with 14 bases in between. Germline loops: CDR1 SGHNT, CDR2 YENEEA. CDR3 length: 16 amino acids. As DNA, the CDR3 is TGTGCCAGCAGCTCATCAGGGGTGTCGTCCTACAATGAGCAGTTCTTC. This encodes CASSSSGVSSYNEQFF.

This rearrangement joins TRBV6-6 to TRBJ1-1, with TRBD1 as a possible D gene (5 bases). Trimming took off 7 bases at V and 1 base at J, with 7 bases between the two ends. The CDR3 is made up of 12 amino acids. CDR1 is MNHNY, CDR2 SVGAGI, per germline (reference sequence). The CDR3 region has the DNA TGTGCCAGCAATCAGGGGAACACTGAAGCTTTCTTT. This gives the protein CASNQGNTEAFF.

The chain combines TRBV12-3 or TRBV12-4 with TRBJ1-1; D may be TRBD1 (6 bases). Trimming left V 7 bases short and J 4 bases short, with 13 bases between. The CDR3 consists of 13 residues. Here the CDR3 reads CASTYRQATEAFF. In DNA form, the CDR3 reads TGTGCCAGCACCTATCGACAGGCCACTGAAGCTTTCTTT.

The gene calls are TRBV3-1 (or the pseudogene TRBV3-2) and TRBJ1-5; D may be TRBD1 (5 bases). The CDR3 extends over 14 amino acids. In germline, CDR1 is LGHDT, CDR2 YNNKEL (reference sequence). V was pared by 6 bases and J by 4 bases, with 13 bases between. The CDR3 DNA reads TGTGCCAGCAGTCCAAATCAGGGAAATCAGCCCCAGCATTTT. This encodes CASSPNQGNQPQHF.

The CDR3 loop is CASSVGPGSDSGNTIYF. As DNA, the CDR3 is TGTGCCAGCAGCGTAGGTCCAGGGTCAGATAGTGGAAACACCATATATTTT. This sequence joins TRBV9 and TRBJ1-3, with D possibly matching TRBD1 (5 bases). Per germline, CDR1 SGDLS and CDR2 YYNGEE. The CDR3 covers 17 residues. V lost 0 bases to trimming and J lost 3 bases, with 16 bases between them.

V usage is TRBV30 and J usage is TRBJ2-2; 7 nucleotides line up with TRBD2. Germline trimming cut 6 bases from V and 5 bases from J; bases unmatched to any gene: 12. Germline values: CDR1 GTSNPN, CDR2 SVGIG (reference sequence). There are 15 residues in the CDR3. The chain's CDR3 is CACPPGGGWTGELFF. DNA for the CDR3: TGTGCCTGCCCCCCCGGCGGGGGTTGGACCGGGGAGCTGTTTTTT.

V is TRBV5-6 and J is TRBJ2-7, with TRBD1 identical over 9 bases. V lost 4 bases, J lost 7 bases, and 6 bases stayed unmatched. Germline CDR1 SGHDT, CDR2 YYEEEE. The CDR3 is 13 amino acids. The CDR3 DNA sequence: TGTGCCAGCAGCGAAACAGGGGGCGGGGAGCAGTACTTC. Encoded protein: CASSETGGGEQYF.

The chain couples TRBV6-5 to TRBJ1-5; TRBD1 might be the D (5 bases). The ends were cut back, 4 bases at V and 5 bases at J, with 12 bases in the middle. This CDR3 contains 14 residues. CDR1 MNHEY and CDR2 SVGAGI come from the germline V gene. Written as DNA, the CDR3 is TGTGCCAGCAGTTCCAGCCCCAGGGATCAGCCCCAGCATTTT. Protein sequence: CASSSSPRDQPQHF.

This chain joins TRBV4-1 and TRBJ2-1, with 7 bases aligning to TRBD2. With 4 bases clipped from V and 8 bases from J, the junction kept 11 bases outside the gene matches. The CDR3 extends over 15 amino acids. Germline CDR1 and CDR2: MGHRA and YSYEKL. The CDR3 is CASSLAGVPRDEQFF. The DNA of the CDR3 is TGCGCCAGCAGCCTAGCGGGCGTCCCCCGCGATGAGCAGTTCTTC.

The V call is TRBV28, the J call TRBJ2-5; unclear D gene. The V end was cut by 5 bases, the J end by 5 bases, with 6 bases between. In germline, CDR1 is MDHEN, CDR2 SYDVKM. The CDR3 extends over 11 amino acids. Here the CDR3 DNA reads TGTGCCAGCAGTACCAGGGAGACCCAGTACTTC. Translated, it gives CASSTRETQYF.

This clone came up once. The chain links TRBV2 to TRBJ2-7; weak D call: TRBD1 (6 bases). Per the germline V gene, CDR1 is SNHLY and CDR2 is FYNNEI. The CDR3 contains 14 residues. V gave up 8 bases and J gave up 2 bases, with 16 bases separating them. The DNA for the CDR3 is TGTGCCAGCGGAAGACAGGTCCTCACCTACGAGCAGTACTTC. This codes for CASGRQVLTYEQYF.

This clone has a handful of counts. The rearrangement joins TRBV19 to TRBJ2-5, with 9 positions matching TRBD1. V trimming: 5 bases; J trimming: 5 bases; junction bases outside the gene matches: 9. The CDR3 has 15 residues. The germline CDR1 and CDR2 sequences are LNHDA and SQIVND (reference sequence). The CDR3 loop reads CASSLTGTGKETQYF. The CDR3 nucleotides read TGTGCCAGTAGTCTCACCGGGACAGGGAAGGAGACCCAGTACTTC. The whole variable domain, remainder taken from reference TRBV19 and TRBJ2-5, is DGGITQSPKYLFRKEGQNVTLSCEQNLNHDAMYWYRQDPGQGLRLIYYSQIVNDFQKGDIAEGYSVSREKKESFPLTVTSAQKNPTAFYLCASSLTGTGKETQYFGPGTRLLVL.

The table lists this clone with a count of one. The chain carries TRBV5-1 and TRBJ2-5; 7 nucleotides agree with TRBD1. This CDR3 comprises 14 residues. V shed 4 bases and J 5 bases; nucleotides not matched to a gene: 8. Germline V CDR1 and CDR2: SGHRS, YFSETQ. The CDR3 coding sequence is TGCGCCAGCAGCCAACAGGGGTACGGGGAGACCCAGTACTTC. Translated, it gives CASSQQGYGETQYF.

The V gene is TRBV15, the J gene TRBJ2-1; no clear D. The length of the CDR3 is 17 residues. V was trimmed by 0 bases and J by 5 bases, leaving 17 bases between them. CDR1 and CDR2 (germline): LNHNV, YYDKDF (reference sequence). DNA of the CDR3: TGTGCCACCAGCAGAGATGGTGTGTCTATTCCTAACAATGAGCAGTTCTTC. Protein sequence: CATSRDGVSIPNNEQFF.

This clone came up once. DNA for the CDR3: TGCGCCAGCAGCGTGGACAGGACAGACTATGGCTACACCTTC. It encodes CASSVDRTDYGYTF. This chain joins TRBV5-1 and TRBJ1-2; 7 nucleotides agree with TRBD1. The V gene's germline CDR1 is SGHRS and CDR2 YFSETQ. The CDR3 sequence is 14 residues long. Trimming took 4 bases from V and 3 from J; bases not matched to a gene: 6.

The V gene is TRBV30, the J gene TRBJ2-7, with 9 positions matching TRBD1. Germline V gene lookup returns CDR1 GTSNPN and CDR2 SVGIG (reference sequence). J was trimmed by 3 bases and V by 3 bases; bases with no gene match: 6. The CDR3 is 14 amino acids. Here the CDR3 reads CAWRGQGARYEQYF. As DNA, the CDR3 is TGTGCCTGGAGGGGACAGGGAGCCCGCTACGAGCAGTACTTC.